This T cell receptor (beta chain) is from a study of blood T cell repertoires in COVID-19. Authors' analysis steps: From reference gene primer amplification, estimates of nucleated cell counts were derived. The table came from immunoSEQ multiplex PCR; TCRdb's copy has only in-frame clones and leaves some out. V, J and clone size are taken as reported in that table, and D and trimming were inferred from the DNA itself. Of tens of thousands of clones listed, 70% to 80% are singletons. Trimming took off 2 bases at V and 5 bases at J, with 9 bases between the two ends. This CDR3 is 13 amino acids long. Per germline, CDR1 SGHTA and CDR2 FQGTGA.

The TCR was taken from a man aged 45-60 years with active or convalescent COVID-19. The chain is built from TRBV7-3 and TRBJ1-1; a weak D match, TRBD1 (5 bases). The sequencing sample was made of peripheral blood. CDR3 nucleotides: TGTGCCAGCAGCTTAGAGGGGAGGACTGAAGCTTTCTTT. It yields the protein CASSLEGRTEAFF.